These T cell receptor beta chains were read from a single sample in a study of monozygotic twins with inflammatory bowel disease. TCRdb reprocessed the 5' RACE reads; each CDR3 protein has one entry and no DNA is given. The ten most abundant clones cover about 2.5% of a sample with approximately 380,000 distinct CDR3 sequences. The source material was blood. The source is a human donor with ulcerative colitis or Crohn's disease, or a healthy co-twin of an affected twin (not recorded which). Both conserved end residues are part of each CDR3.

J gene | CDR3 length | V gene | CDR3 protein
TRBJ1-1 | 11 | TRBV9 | CASSEGPEAFF
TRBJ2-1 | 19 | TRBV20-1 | CSARDSGTQERGSYNEQFF
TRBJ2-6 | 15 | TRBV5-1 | CASSLGFSGANVLTF
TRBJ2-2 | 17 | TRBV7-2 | CASSTGQGLANTGELFF
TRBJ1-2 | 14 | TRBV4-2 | CASSQEGQGLGYTF
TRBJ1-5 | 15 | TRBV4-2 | CASSQGEGSNQPQHF
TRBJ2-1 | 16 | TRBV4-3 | CASSQDRQGSYNEQFF
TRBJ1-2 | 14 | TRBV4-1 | CASSQTGLGYGYTF
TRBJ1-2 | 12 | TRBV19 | CASKRQGAGYTF
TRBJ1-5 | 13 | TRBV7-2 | CASSSAFNQPQHF
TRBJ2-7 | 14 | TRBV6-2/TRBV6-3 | CATRGGRDSYEQYF
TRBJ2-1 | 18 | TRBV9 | CASSVWASGGLSYNEQFF
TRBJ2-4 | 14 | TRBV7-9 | CASSPQGPENIQYF
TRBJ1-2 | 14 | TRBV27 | CASGSSGVSYGYTF
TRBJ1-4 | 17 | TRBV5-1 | CASSFGISPSPNEKLFF
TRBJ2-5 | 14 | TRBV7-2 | CASSTPRKQETQYF
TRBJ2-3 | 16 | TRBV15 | CATSRDYREGTDTQYF
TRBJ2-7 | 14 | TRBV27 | CASSYSGNTYEQYF
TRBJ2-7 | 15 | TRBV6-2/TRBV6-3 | CASSPPSGRSYEQYF
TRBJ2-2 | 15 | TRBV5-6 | CASRKVTLNTGELFF
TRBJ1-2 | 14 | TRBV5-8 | CASSLAPTDYGYTF
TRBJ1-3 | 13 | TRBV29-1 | CSVEAFSGNTIYF
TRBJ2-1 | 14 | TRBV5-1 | CASSYSGPYNEQFF
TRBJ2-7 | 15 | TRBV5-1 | CASSAGGGDAYEQYF
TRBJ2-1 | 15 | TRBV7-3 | CASSPRIDSYNEQFF
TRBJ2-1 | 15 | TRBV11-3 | CASSRIGTRDSEQFF
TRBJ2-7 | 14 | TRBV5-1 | CASSAPTATYEQYF
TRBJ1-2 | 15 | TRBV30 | CAWSHTGTGDYGYTF
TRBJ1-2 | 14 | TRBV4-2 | CASSQVLQRYGYTF
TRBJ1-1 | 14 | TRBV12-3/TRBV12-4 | CASSFRQGDTEAFF
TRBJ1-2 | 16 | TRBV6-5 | CASSYSWTGANYGYTF
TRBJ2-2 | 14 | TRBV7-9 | CASSSPGGAGELFF
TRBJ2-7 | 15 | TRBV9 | CASSAGQTISYEQYF
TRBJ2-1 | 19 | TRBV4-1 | CASSQGGQGGAASYNEQFF
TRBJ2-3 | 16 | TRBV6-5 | CASSYSSAGSTDTQYF
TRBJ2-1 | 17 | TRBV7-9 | CASSPGRTGHSYNEQFF
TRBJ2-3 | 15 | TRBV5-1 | CASSSEAPAGDTQYF
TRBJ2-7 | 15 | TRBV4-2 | CASSQVGDSYYEQYF
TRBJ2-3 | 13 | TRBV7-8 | CASSPGTTDTQYF
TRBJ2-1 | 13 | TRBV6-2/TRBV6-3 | CASRKKQGNEQFF
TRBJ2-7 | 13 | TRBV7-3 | CASSPAGSYEQYF
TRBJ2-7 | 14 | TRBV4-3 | CASSRIGESYEQYF
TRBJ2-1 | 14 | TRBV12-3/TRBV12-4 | CAIAGLAFYNEQFF
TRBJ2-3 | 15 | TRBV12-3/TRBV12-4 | CASSFSGYSTDTQYF
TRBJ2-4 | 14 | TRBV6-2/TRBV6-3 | CASGWGTSGNIQYF
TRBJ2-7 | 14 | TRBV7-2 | CASSSVFASNEQYF
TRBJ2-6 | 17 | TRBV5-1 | CASSWTGGTPGANVLTF
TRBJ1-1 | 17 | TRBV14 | CASSPKVGHLLNTEAFF
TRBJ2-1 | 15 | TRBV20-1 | CSATPTGRSYNEQFF
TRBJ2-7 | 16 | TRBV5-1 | CASSLTWGPYSYEQYF
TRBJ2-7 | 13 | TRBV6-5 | CASTGQPWNEQYF
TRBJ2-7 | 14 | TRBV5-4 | CASTPPEGPYEQYF
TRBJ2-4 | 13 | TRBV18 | CASSAGGGNIQYF
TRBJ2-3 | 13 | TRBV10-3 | CAIMGGVTDTQYF
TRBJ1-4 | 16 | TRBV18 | CASSPGQVATNEKLFF
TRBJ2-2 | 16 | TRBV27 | CASTRNRGPNTGELFF
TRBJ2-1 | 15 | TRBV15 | CATSRIDRVHNEQFF
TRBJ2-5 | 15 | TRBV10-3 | CAISERQGIQETQYF
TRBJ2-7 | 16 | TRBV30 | CASTHVRGTSSYEQYF